The clone carrying this T cell receptor beta chain appeared a few times. The entry originates in a study of cytomegalovirus exposure and HLA in healthy donors. The length of the CDR3 is 15 residues. CDR1 and CDR2 from the germline V gene are SGHTA and FQGTGA. J was trimmed by 3 bases and V by 5 bases; bases with no gene match: 3. The PCR was carried out with 60 Vbeta primers and 13 Jbeta primers. Method: immunoSEQ multiplex PCR; TCRdb's copy keeps in-frame clones and lacks some. The data hold 100,000 to 120,000 clones, with over 12% observed a single time. The clonotype comes from a female donor in good health and CMV-seronegative. The sequenced material came from PBMCs. The V and J genes are TRBV7-3 and TRBJ2-3; the match to TRBD2 covers 12 bases. Here the CDR3 DNA reads TGTGCCAGCAGCGACGGACTAGCGGGGACAGATACGCAGTATTTT. As protein: CASSDGLAGTDTQYF.